This record looks at one T cell receptor beta chain sequence and its context. The naive CD8 fraction comprised CD45RO-negative cells positively selected for CCR7 and excluded terminally differentiated effector memory CD45RA+ cells. These data come from a study of shared clonotypes between healthy human individuals. The CDR3 has 12 amino acids. V was trimmed by 6 bases and J by 6 bases, leaving 10 bases between them. The germline CDR1 and CDR2 sequences are MNHEY and SMNVEV (reference sequence). Only in-frame clones appear in the TCRdb table, and some are missing; sequencing was by immunoSEQ multiplex PCR. The table has around 1,900,000 clones, just over 90% seen once.

The chain recombines TRBV27 with TRBJ2-3, with D hard to call. This sequence was found in a man aged 18 to 35 in good health. Some clones in this sample may be carry-over from other donors' samples. Material: naive CD8+ T cells from PBMCs. CDR3 amino acids: CASSRLMDTQYF. In nucleotides, the CDR3 is TGTGCCAGCAGCCGGCTGATGGATACGCAGTATTTT.